Described below is a single T cell receptor (beta chain) sequence and its context. Blood sampling took place at baseline, cycle 4 day 1, and cycle 7 day 1. This specimen belongs to a study of OX40 agonist ivuxolimab in advanced cancers. The data were produced by immunoSEQ multiplex PCR, yet TCRdb's version contains in-frame clones alone and is incomplete. Of around 70,000 clones listed, under 85% are singletons. The CDR3 loop spans 18 amino acids. The TCR was taken from an adult with an advanced solid tumor such as melanoma, head and neck, liver or kidney cancer. Sequences were derived from CD4+ or CD8+ T cells sorted from blood, sampled in a trial of the OX40 agonist ivuxolimab. This rearrangement joins TRBV21-1 to TRBJ2-7; the table assigns TRBD2, which was not confirmed against the DNA. TRBV21-1 is a pseudogene. The CDR3 here is CASSNLLGTSGETYEQYF. CDR3 DNA sequence: TGTGCCAGCAGCAATCTCCTCGGGACTAGCGGGGAAACCTACGAGCAGTACTTC.